A single sample is the source of the 11 T cell receptor beta chains below, sequenced in a study of cytomegalovirus exposure and HLA in healthy donors. A multiplex PCR was run with 60 Vbeta primers and 13 Jbeta primers. Using immunoSEQ multiplex PCR, the repertoire was profiled, and TCRdb retains in-frame clones only, with some absent. The sample has about 170,000 clones; over 80% are singletons. The specimen was PBMCs. Source of these receptors: a boy under 10 years old in good health and CMV-seronegative.

The chain links TRBV10-2 to TRBJ2-5; 8 bases map to TRBD1. Germline values: CDR1 WSHSY, CDR2 SAAADI. The V segment lost 6 bases and the J segment 5 bases; nucleotides outside the gene matches: 2. This CDR3 is 12 amino acids long. For the CDR3, the DNA is TGCGCCAGCAGGACAGGGGAGGAGACCCAGTACTTC. Protein sequence: CASRTGEETQYF.

J is TRBJ1-1 and V is TRBV7-9; D might be TRBD1 (5 bases). V gave up 8 bases and J gave up 8 bases, with 18 bases separating them. CDR1 and CDR2 (germline): SEHNR, FQNEAQ (reference sequence). The CDR3 is 13 residues long. CDR3 DNA sequence: TGTGCCAGCGCCTTCCGGGGGGAGACAGAAGCTTTCTTT. Translation gives CASAFRGETEAFF.

This clone was picked up a small number of times. This sequence joins TRBV15 and TRBJ2-2; 7 positions match TRBD2. The CDR3 is 16 amino acids. Germline assignment: CDR1 LNHNV and CDR2 YYDKDF (reference sequence). V was clipped by 0 bases and J by 5 bases; unmatched bases: 6. CDR3 loop: CATSRERSGLTGELFF. For the CDR3, the DNA is TGTGCCACCAGCAGAGAGCGTAGCGGGTTAACCGGGGAGCTGTTTTTT.

In its sample, this clone was seen a few times. The chain is built from TRBV5-4 and TRBJ1-3; D is perhaps TRBD1 (6 bases). This CDR3 region has 16 residues. V lost 3 bases to trimming and J lost 3 bases, with 16 bases between them. Per germline, CDR1 SGHNT and CDR2 YYREEE (reference sequence). The CDR3 DNA sequence: TGTGCCAGCAGCTCCCAGACAGGAGGTGGTGGAAACACCATATATTTT. Protein sequence: CASSSQTGGGGNTIYF.

This chain connects TRBV7-3 to TRBJ2-3; 10 bases are shared with TRBD2. The germline V gene has CDR1 SGHTA and CDR2 FQGTGA. CDR3 length: 15 amino acids. J was trimmed by 1 base and V by 5 bases; bases with no gene match: 3. CDR3 coding DNA: TGTGCCAGCAGCCTCCTAGCGGGAGGCACAGATACGCAGTATTTT. It is translated as CASSLLAGGTDTQYF.

This chain connects TRBV9 to TRBJ2-2; 7 nucleotides agree with TRBD1. The CDR3 sequence is 15 residues long. Germline V gives CDR1 SGDLS, CDR2 YYNGEE. After removal of 4 bases from V and 4 bases from J, the junction contained 7 bases not matched to a gene. The CDR3 reads CASSPRDSLTGELFF. CDR3 nucleotide sequence: TGTGCCAGCAGCCCCCGGGACAGTCTCACCGGGGAGCTGTTTTTT. Based on the CDR3 plus reference TRBV9 and TRBJ2-2, the full variable domain is DSGVTQTPKHLITATGQRVTLRCSPRSGDLSVYWYQQSLDQGLQFLIQYYNGEERAKGNILERFSAQQFPDLHSELNLSSLELGDSALYFCASSPRDSLTGELFFGEGSRLTVL.

This clone was counted between two and nine times. This chain links TRBV7-7 with TRBJ1-6; 8 positions match TRBD1. Trimming took 5 bases from V and 0 from J; bases not matched to a gene: 9. The CDR3 has 18 residues. Per germline, CDR1 SSHAT and CDR2 FNYEAQ (reference sequence). CDR3 amino acids: CASSTYVQGASYNSPLHF. The DNA for the CDR3 is TGTGCCAGCAGCACGTACGTTCAGGGGGCCTCCTATAATTCACCCCTCCACTTT.

The V call is TRBV19, the J call TRBJ1-5; a weak D match, TRBD1 (5 bases). The V and J ends lost 5 bases and 0 bases respectively, with 14 bases between them. In germline, CDR1 is LNHDA, CDR2 SQIVND (reference sequence). The CDR3 is 16 amino acids. CDR3 sequence (DNA): TGTGCCAGTAGTCCAACGACAGAGTATAGCAATCAGCCCCAGCATTTT. This sequence encodes CASSPTTEYSNQPQHF.

V usage is TRBV5-1 and J usage is TRBJ2-7, with 10 positions matching TRBD1. Germline V CDR1 and CDR2: SGHRS, YFSETQ. V shed 3 bases, J shed 3 bases, and the junction held 6 bases outside the gene matches. CDR3 length equals 15 residues. CDR3 amino acids: CASSSRQGADYEQYF. In DNA, the CDR3 is TGCGCCAGCAGCTCCAGACAGGGGGCCGACTACGAGCAGTACTTC.

The chain has TRBV6-6 and TRBJ2-1, with 7 bases lining up with TRBD2. Germline V gives CDR1 MNHNY, CDR2 SVGAGI (reference sequence). The CDR3 is 13 amino acids. With V trimmed by 6 bases and J by 7 bases, 6 bases remained unmatched. The CDR3 here is CASRGGGGNEQFF. CDR3 DNA sequence: TGTGCCAGCAGGGGCGGGGGTGGGAATGAGCAGTTCTTC.

Remarks on this clone: At the DNA level, this CDR3 is encoded by other sequences in the same sample as well. This rearrangement joins TRBV15 to TRBJ2-5, with 7 bases aligning to TRBD1. After removal of 0 bases from V and 2 bases from J, the junction contained 0 bases not matched to a gene. The CDR3 spans 14 residues. Germline V gene lookup returns CDR1 LNHNV and CDR2 YYDKDF (reference sequence). CDR3 coding DNA: TGTGCCACCAGCAGAGACAGGGGGCAAGAGACCCAGTACTTC. It specifies CATSRDRGQETQYF.